Listed below are T cell receptor beta chains from one sample, sequenced in a study of blood T cells in healthy people across ages. Each CDR3 protein is one row after TCRdb ran MiXCR on the 5' RACE reads. Of more than 1 million distinct CDR3 sequences in the sample, around 43% were seen once. Input material: blood. Every receptor here comes from a woman aged 55-70 years in good health. CDR3s include the opening cysteine and the closing phenylalanine or tryptophan. Each record gives: V gene, D gene, clone size, J gene, CDR3 protein, CDR3 DNA. A D gene is named only where the DNA matches it firmly. The listing skips clone size in some rows; elsewhere it reads once, few, many or a size class.

>TRBV5-1|.|few|TRBJ1-1
CASSLAPGRTNTEAFF
TGCGCCAGCAGCTTGGCCCCGGGACGGACTAACACTGAAGCTTTCTTT
>TRBV24-1|.|.|TRBJ1-1
CATSDSQGRYTEAFF
TGTGCCACCAGTGATTCGCAGGGGAGGTACACTGAAGCTTTCTTT
>TRBV10-3|.|few|TRBJ2-5
CAIATTGNLETQYF
TGTGCCATCGCAACCACAGGGAATCTCGAGACCCAGTACTTC
>TRBV29-1|.|many|TRBJ2-7
CSGADYYYEQYF
TGCAGCGGGGCGGACTATTACTACGAGCAGTACTTC
>TRBV9|.|once|TRBJ2-6
CASSVSFSGFSGANVLTF
TGTGCCAGCAGCGTATCTTTTAGTGGGTTCTCTGGGGCCAACGTCCTGACTTTC
>TRBV15|TRBD2|once|TRBJ2-1
CATSRDWEGEQFF
TGTGCCACCAGCAGAGATTGGGAGGGTGAGCAGTTCTTC
>TRBV5-1|.|few|TRBJ2-7
CASSLPASYEQYF
TGCGCCAGCAGCTTGCCAGCCTCCTACGAGCAGTACTTC
>TRBV12-5|TRBD1|.|TRBJ2-7
CASGLRTGASSSYEQYF
TGTGCTAGTGGTTTGAGGACAGGGGCTAGCAGCTCCTACGAGCAGTACTTC
>TRBV28|TRBD2|.|TRBJ2-7
CASSQKPGLAVTYEQYF
TGTGCCAGCAGCCAGAAGCCCGGACTAGCTGTCACCTACGAGCAGTACTTC
>TRBV5-1|.|.|TRBJ2-1
CASAGPHNEQFF
TGCGCCAGCGCGGGACCTCACAATGAGCAGTTCTTC
>TRBV27|.|many|TRBJ2-7
CASSLSTGSYEQYF
TGTGCCAGCAGCTTATCGACGGGGTCCTACGAGCAGTACTTC
>TRBV19|TRBD2|.|TRBJ2-3
CASSALWREDRTDTQYF
TGTGCCAGTAGTGCCCTATGGCGGGAGGATCGCACAGATACGCAGTATTTT
>TRBV7-2|TRBD2|.|TRBJ2-1
CASSSKGTSGGWYNEQFF
TGTGCCAGCAGCTCCAAGGGGACTAGTGGGGGTTGGTACAATGAGCAGTTCTTC
>TRBV4-2|TRBD2|.|TRBJ2-1
CASSQLGGTSVLNEQFF
TGTGCCAGCAGCCAATTAGGTGGGACTAGCGTCCTCAATGAGCAGTTCTTC
>TRBV20-1|TRBD1|.|TRBJ1-4
CSASKGQGGGYNEKLFF
TGCAGTGCTAGCAAGGGACAGGGAGGGGGGTATAATGAAAAACTGTTTTTT
>TRBV11-1|TRBD2|.|TRBJ2-1
CASSLGTSGSYEQFF
TGTGCCAGCAGCTTGGGGACTAGCGGGAGCTATGAGCAGTTCTTC
>TRBV6-6|.|.|TRBJ1-1
CASSYGEANTEAFF
TGTGCCAGCAGTTACGGGGAAGCGAACACTGAAGCTTTCTTT
>TRBV9|.|.|TRBJ2-7
CASSFDPGGSEQYF
TGTGCCAGCAGCTTTGATCCAGGAGGCTCCGAGCAGTACTTC
>TRBV5-1|TRBD2|.|TRBJ2-3
CASGNSGSADTQYF
TGCGCCAGCGGGAATAGCGGGAGCGCAGATACGCAGTATTTT
>TRBV20-1|.|.|TRBJ1-2
CSARRQVADYGYTF
TGCAGTGCTAGACGACAGGTAGCTGACTATGGCTACACCTTC
>TRBV3-1|TRBD1|.|TRBJ1-5
CASSRTGGIQPQHF
TGTGCCAGCAGCCGGACAGGGGGCATTCAGCCCCAGCATTTT
>TRBV27|.|.|TRBJ1-1
CASSLSRTGEAFF
TGTGCCAGCAGTTTATCCAGGACTGGCGAAGCTTTCTTT
>TRBV5-1|.|.|TRBJ2-3
CASSLAGDRRGDTQYF
TGCGCCAGCAGCTTGGCCGGAGACAGACGGGGCGATACGCAGTATTTT
>TRBV3-1|TRBD1|few|TRBJ1-2
CASSPSDRAGFHGYTF
TGTGCCAGCAGCCCCTCGGACAGGGCCGGTTTTCATGGCTACACCTTC
>TRBV30|.|.|TRBJ2-4
CAWSGAAKAKNIQYF
TGTGCCTGGAGTGGGGCAGCCAAAGCCAAAAACATTCAGTACTTC
>TRBV6-1|.|.|TRBJ2-1
CASSEPGLRVDEQFF
TGTGCCAGCAGTGAACCGGGACTGAGAGTCGATGAGCAGTTCTTC
>TRBV5-1|.|.|TRBJ1-2
CASSLVEGGGYTF
TGCGCCAGCAGCTTGGTGGAGGGAGGTGGCTACACCTTC
>TRBV20-1|.|.|TRBJ1-1
CSAIRRGNTEAFF
TGCAGTGCTATTCGCAGGGGGAACACTGAAGCTTTCTTT
>TRBV3-1|.|.|TRBJ2-1
CASSPRDRPYNEQFF
TGTGCCAGCAGCCCTAGGGACCGCCCTTACAATGAGCAGTTCTTC
>TRBV20-1|.|.|TRBJ1-5
CSARVVTGYNQPQHF
TGCAGTGCTAGAGTCGTAACAGGGTACAATCAGCCCCAGCATTTT
>TRBV5-1|.|.|TRBJ2-7
CASSLLSLSYEQYF
TGCGCCAGCAGCTTGCTCAGTCTCTCCTACGAGCAGTACTTC
>TRBV3-1|TRBD2|.|TRBJ2-1
CASSQDPIGRGGEQFF
TGTGCCAGCAGCCAAGATCCTATTGGACGGGGGGGTGAGCAGTTCTTC
>TRBV12-3/TRBV12-4|.|few|TRBJ2-1
CASSGYSTDEQFF
TGTGCCAGCAGTGGATATAGTACAGATGAGCAGTTCTTC
>TRBV27|.|few|TRBJ1-6
CASSLRVENNSPLHF
TGTGCCAGCAGTTTACGGGTTGAAAATAATTCACCCCTCCACTTT
>TRBV27|TRBD2|.|TRBJ2-1
CASRRPGGASGRGRDEQFF
TGTGCCAGCAGACGACCCGGGGGGGCTAGCGGGAGGGGTAGGGATGAGCAGTTCTTC
>TRBV7-9|TRBD1|.|TRBJ1-2
CASRPQGATNYGYTF
TGTGCCAGCAGACCCCAGGGGGCTACTAACTATGGCTACACCTTC
>TRBV20-1|.|.|TRBJ2-3
CSARDTSNADTQYF
TGCAGTGCTAGAGATACTAGCAACGCAGATACGCAGTATTTT
>TRBV2|TRBD1|few|TRBJ2-6
CASRGQARANVLTF
TGTGCCAGCAGGGGACAGGCCCGGGCCAACGTCCTGACTTTC
>TRBV6-5|.|few|TRBJ1-6
CASTDYNSPLHF
TGTGCCAGCACCGATTATAATTCACCCCTCCACTTT
>TRBV12-3/TRBV12-4|.|few|TRBJ2-7
CASSPDIFYEQYF
TGTGCCAGCAGTCCGGACATTTTCTACGAGCAGTACTTC
>TRBV6-5|TRBD1|few|TRBJ2-1
CASSYTDRGSYNEQFF
TGTGCCAGCAGTTACACAGACAGGGGCTCCTACAATGAGCAGTTCTTC
>TRBV6-5|TRBD1|.|TRBJ1-1
CASSYSRTGGLNTEAFF
TGTGCCAGCAGTTACTCTCGGACAGGGGGCCTGAACACTGAAGCTTTCTTT
>TRBV18|TRBD1|.|TRBJ2-7
CASSPGTGGSYNEQYF
TGTGCCAGCTCACCTGGGACAGGGGGCTCCTACAATGAGCAGTACTTC
>TRBV29-1|TRBD2|.|TRBJ2-1
CSVRTSGMVHEQFF
TGCAGCGTCCGAACTAGCGGAATGGTCCATGAGCAGTTCTTC
>TRBV20-1|.|few|TRBJ2-3
CSSLAETADTQYF
TGCAGTTCATTAGCGGAGACTGCAGATACGCAGTATTTT
>TRBV12-3/TRBV12-4|TRBD1|.|TRBJ1-4
CASSNLRGSWNEKLFF
TGTGCCAGCAGTAACCTCAGGGGGTCGTGGAATGAAAAACTGTTTTTT
>TRBV29-1|TRBD1|.|TRBJ2-5
CSAVTGAGNEQYF
TGCAGCGCAGTTACAGGGGCGGGCAATGAGCAGTACTTC
>TRBV11-2|.|.|TRBJ2-1
CASSLRAGYNNEQFF
TGTGCCAGCAGCTTAAGGGCGGGCTACAACAATGAGCAGTTCTTC